This T cell receptor beta chain was identified in a study of shared T cell receptors in the human thymus. Only in-frame clones appear in the TCRdb table, and some are missing; sequencing was by immunoSEQ multiplex PCR. The table includes approximately 400,000 clones, 95% detected once. CDR3 length equals 20 residues. Germline lookup yields CDR1 LGHNA and CDR2 YSLEER. With 0 bases clipped from V and 1 base from J, the junction kept 12 bases outside the gene matches. The specimen was thymocytes. This sequence originates from a human donor. V gene TRBV4-3 combines with J gene TRBJ2-2; 9 bases fit TRBD2. CDR3 sequence: CASSQDGLAGGPVNTGELFF. CDR3 DNA: TGCGCCAGCAGCCAAGATGGGTTGGCGGGAGGGCCTGTGAACACCGGGGAGCTGTTTTTT.